Sequencing of this T cell receptor (beta chain) was carried out in a study of blood T cells in healthy people across ages. General study findings and limits: Both naive CD4+ cell counts and diversity were greater in long-lived donors than in aged donors.

Alongside a J-beta primer mix, a sample-barcoded 5' primer served in a second PCR lasting about 7 to 12 cycles. TCRdb independently ran MiXCR on the 5' RACE reads; one entry per CDR3 protein. The sample has 1.5 million to 1.8 million distinct CDR3 sequences, around 40% seen once. Of note for this clonotype: Its target is not known.

The sequence derives from a woman aged 18-30 years in good health. The sample was blood.

CDR3 in DNA: TGTGCCAGCAGCTTAGTTCGTCCAGGGCTTGAGACCCAGTACTTC. This translates into CASSLVRPGLETQYF. J is TRBJ2-5 and V is TRBV11-2; a weak D match, TRBD1 (5 bases). Germline values: CDR1 SGHAT, CDR2 FQNNGV. V was shortened by 1 base and J by 5 bases, with 14 bases between the two germline ends. The CDR3 spans 15 residues.